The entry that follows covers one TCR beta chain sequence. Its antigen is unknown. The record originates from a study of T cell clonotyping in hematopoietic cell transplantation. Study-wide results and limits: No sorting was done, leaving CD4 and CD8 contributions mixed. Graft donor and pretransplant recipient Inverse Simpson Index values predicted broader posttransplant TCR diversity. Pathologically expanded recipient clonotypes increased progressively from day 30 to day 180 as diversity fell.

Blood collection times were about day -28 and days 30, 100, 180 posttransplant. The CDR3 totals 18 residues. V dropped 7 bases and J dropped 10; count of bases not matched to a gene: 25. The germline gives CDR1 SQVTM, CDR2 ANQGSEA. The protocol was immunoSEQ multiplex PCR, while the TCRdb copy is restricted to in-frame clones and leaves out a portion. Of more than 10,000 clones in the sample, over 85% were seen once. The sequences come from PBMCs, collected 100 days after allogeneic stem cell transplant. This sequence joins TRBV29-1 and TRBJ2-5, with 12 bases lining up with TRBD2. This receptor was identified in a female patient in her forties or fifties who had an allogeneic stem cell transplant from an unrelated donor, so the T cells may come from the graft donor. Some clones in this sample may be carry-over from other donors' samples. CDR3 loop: CSAVEPSGRAGGWVNQYF. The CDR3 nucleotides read TGCAGCGCCGTCGAACCTAGCGGGAGGGCCGGAGGTTGGGTGAACCAGTACTTC.